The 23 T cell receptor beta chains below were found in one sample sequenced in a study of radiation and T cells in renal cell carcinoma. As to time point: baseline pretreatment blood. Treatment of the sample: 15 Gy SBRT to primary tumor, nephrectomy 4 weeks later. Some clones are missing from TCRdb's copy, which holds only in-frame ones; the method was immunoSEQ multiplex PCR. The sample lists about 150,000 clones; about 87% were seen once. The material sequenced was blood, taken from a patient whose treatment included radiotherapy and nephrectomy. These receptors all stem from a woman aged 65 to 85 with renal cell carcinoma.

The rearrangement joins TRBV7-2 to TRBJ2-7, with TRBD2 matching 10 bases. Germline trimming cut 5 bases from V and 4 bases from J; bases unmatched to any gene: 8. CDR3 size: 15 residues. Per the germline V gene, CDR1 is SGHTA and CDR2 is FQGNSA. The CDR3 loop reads CASSRRVAGGYEQYF. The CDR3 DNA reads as TGTGCCAGCAGCCGACGGGTAGCGGGGGGTTACGAGCAGTACTTC.

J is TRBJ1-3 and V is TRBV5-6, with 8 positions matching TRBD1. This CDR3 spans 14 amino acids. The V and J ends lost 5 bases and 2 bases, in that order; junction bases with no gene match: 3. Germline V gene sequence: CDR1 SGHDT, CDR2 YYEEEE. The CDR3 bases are TGTGCCAGCAGACTGACAGGGGCTGGAAACACCATATATTTT. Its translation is CASRLTGAGNTIYF. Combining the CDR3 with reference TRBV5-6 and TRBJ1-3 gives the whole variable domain DAGVTQSPTHLIKTRGQQVTLRCSPKSGHDTVSWYQQALGQGPQFIFQYYEEEERQRGNFPDRFSGHQFPNYSSELNVNALLLGDSALYLCASRLTGAGNTIYFGEGSWLTVV.

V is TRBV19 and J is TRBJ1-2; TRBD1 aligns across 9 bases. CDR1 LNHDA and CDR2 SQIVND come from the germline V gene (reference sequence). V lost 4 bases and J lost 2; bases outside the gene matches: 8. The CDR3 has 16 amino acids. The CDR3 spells CASSTLRGQGNYGYTF. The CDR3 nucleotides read TGTGCCAGTAGTACATTAAGAGGACAGGGGAACTATGGCTACACCTTC.

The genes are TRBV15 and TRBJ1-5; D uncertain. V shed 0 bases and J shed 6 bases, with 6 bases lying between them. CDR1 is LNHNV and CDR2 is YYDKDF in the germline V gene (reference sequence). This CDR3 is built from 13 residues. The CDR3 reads CATSRDMGQPQHF. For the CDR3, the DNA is TGTGCCACCAGCAGAGATATGGGTCAGCCCCAGCATTTT.

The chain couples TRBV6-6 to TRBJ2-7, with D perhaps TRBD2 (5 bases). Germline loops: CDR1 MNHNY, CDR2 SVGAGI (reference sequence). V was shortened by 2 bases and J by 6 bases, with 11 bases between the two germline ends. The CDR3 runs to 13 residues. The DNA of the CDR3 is TGTGCCAGCAGTTACGACGGGGTCTCCGAGCAGTACTTC. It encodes CASSYDGVSEQYF.

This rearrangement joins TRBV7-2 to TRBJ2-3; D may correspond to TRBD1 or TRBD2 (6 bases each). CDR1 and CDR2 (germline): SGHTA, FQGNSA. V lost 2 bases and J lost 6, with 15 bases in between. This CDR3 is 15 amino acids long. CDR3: CASSLTPTGRDTQYF. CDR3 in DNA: TGTGCCAGCAGCTTAACACCAACAGGGAGGGATACGCAGTATTTT.

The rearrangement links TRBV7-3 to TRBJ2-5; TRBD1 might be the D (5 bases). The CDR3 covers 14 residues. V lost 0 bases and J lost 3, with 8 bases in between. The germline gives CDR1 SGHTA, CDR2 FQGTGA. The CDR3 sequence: CASSLTGVKETQYF. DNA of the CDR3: TGTGCCAGCAGCTTAACAGGGGTCAAAGAGACCCAGTACTTC.

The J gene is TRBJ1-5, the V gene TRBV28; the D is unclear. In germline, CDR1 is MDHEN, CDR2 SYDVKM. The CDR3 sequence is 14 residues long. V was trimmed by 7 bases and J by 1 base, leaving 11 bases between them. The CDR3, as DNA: TGTGCCAGCATCGAATTGACCAGCAATCAGCCCCAGCATTTT. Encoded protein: CASIELTSNQPQHF.

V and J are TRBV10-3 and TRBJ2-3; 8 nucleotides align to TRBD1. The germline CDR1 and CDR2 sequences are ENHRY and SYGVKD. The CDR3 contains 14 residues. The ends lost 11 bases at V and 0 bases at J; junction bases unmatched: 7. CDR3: CASHRGVSTDTQYF. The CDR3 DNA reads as TGTGCCTCCCACAGGGGGGTGAGCACAGATACGCAGTATTTT.

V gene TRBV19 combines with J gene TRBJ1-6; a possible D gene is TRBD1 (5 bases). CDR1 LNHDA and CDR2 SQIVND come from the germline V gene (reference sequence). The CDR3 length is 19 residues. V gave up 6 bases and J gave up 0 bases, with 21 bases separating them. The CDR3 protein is CASSLEGAPSSSYNSPLHF. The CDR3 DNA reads TGTGCCAGTAGCCTAGAAGGGGCACCATCGAGCTCCTATAATTCACCCCTCCACTTT.

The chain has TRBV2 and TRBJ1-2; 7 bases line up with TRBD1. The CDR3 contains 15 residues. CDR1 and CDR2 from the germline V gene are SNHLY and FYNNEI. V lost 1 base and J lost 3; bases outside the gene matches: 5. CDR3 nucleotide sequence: TGTGCCAGCAGTGAAGACCCCAGGGGGTACTATGGCTACACCTTC. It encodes CASSEDPRGYYGYTF.

This chain's CDR3 is CASSQDPQGQSTDTQYF. In DNA form, the CDR3 reads TGCGCCAGCAGCCAAGATCCACAGGGGCAGAGCACAGATACGCAGTATTTT. The V call is TRBV4-1, the J call TRBJ2-3; TRBD1 aligns across 7 bases. The CDR3 is 17 residues long. Per germline, CDR1 MGHRA and CDR2 YSYEKL. The V segment lost 0 bases and the J segment 0 bases; nucleotides outside the gene matches: 6.

CDR3 loop: CASSLAKVGTAFF. For the CDR3, the DNA is TGTGCCAGCAGCTTAGCGAAGGTAGGGACCGCTTTCTTT. The chain recombines TRBV7-8 with TRBJ1-1, with D possibly being TRBD1 (5 bases). Germline loops: CDR1 SGHVS, CDR2 FQNEAQ. V lost 0 bases and J 11 bases, leaving 13 bases between the germline ends. The CDR3 totals 13 residues.

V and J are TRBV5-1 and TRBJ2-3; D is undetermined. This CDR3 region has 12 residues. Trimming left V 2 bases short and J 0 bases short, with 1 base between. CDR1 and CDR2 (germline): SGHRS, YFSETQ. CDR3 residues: CASSFSTDTQYF. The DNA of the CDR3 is TGCGCCAGCAGCTTCAGCACAGATACGCAGTATTTT.

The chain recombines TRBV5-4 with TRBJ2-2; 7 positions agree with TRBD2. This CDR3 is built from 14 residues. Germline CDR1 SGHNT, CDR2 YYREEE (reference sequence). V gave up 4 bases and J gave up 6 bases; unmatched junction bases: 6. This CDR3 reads CASSPGLRAGELFF. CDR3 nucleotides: TGTGCCAGCAGCCCGGGACTAAGGGCCGGGGAGCTGTTTTTT.

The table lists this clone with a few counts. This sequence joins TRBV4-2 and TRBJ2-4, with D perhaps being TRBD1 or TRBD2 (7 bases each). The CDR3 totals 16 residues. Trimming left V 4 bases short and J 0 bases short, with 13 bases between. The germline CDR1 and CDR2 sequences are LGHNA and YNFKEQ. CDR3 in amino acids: CASSPQGGLAKNIQYF. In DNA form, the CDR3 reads TGTGCCAGCAGCCCCCAGGGGGGGCTAGCCAAAAACATTCAGTACTTC.

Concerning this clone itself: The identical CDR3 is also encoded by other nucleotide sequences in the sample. CDR3 nucleotides: TGCGCCAGCAGCGCTGCCTACGAGCAGTACTTC. Encoded protein: CASSAAYEQYF. V usage is TRBV5-1 and J usage is TRBJ2-7; the D is unclear. Trimming removed 4 bases at V and 2 bases at J, with 4 bases between. The CDR3 extends over 11 amino acids. Germline CDR1 reads SGHRS; CDR2 reads YFSETQ. The whole variable domain, remainder taken from reference TRBV5-1 and TRBJ2-7, is KAGVTQTPRYLIKTRGQQVTLSCSPISGHRSVSWYQQTPGQGLQFLFEYFSETQRNKGNFPGRFSGRQFSNSRSEMNVSTLELGDSALYLCASSAAYEQYFGPGTRLTVT.

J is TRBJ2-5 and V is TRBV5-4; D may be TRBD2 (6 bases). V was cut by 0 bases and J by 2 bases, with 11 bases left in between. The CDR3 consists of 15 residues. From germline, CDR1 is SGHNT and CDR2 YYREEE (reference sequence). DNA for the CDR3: TGTGCCAGCAGCTTGGAAATAGCGGCTCAAGAGACCCAGTACTTC. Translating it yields CASSLEIAAQETQYF.

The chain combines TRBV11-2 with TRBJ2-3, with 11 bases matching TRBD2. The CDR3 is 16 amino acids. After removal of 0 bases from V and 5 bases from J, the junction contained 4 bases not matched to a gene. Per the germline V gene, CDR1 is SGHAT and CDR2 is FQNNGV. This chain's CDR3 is CASSLEFSGGVDTQYF. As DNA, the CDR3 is TGTGCCAGCAGCTTAGAATTTAGCGGGGGGGTAGATACGCAGTATTTT.

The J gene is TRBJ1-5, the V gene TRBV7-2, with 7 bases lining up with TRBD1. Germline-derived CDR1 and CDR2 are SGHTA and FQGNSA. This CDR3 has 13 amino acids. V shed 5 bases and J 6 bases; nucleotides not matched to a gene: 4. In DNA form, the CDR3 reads TGTGCCAGCAGCCTCCGGACAGGTCAGCCCCAGCATTTT. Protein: CASSLRTGQPQHF.

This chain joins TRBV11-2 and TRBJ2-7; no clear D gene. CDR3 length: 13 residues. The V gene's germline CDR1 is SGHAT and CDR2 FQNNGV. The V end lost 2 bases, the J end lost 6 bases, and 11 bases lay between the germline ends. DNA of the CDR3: TGTGCCAGCAGCTTACAGGTTCTGTTCGAGCAGTACTTC. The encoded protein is CASSLQVLFEQYF.

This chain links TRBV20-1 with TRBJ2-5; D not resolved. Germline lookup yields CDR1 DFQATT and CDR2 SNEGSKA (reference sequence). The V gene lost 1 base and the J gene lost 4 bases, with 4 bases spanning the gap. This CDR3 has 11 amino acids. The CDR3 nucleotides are TGCAGTGCTAGAGTAGTAGAGACCCAGTACTTC. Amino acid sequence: CSARVVETQYF.

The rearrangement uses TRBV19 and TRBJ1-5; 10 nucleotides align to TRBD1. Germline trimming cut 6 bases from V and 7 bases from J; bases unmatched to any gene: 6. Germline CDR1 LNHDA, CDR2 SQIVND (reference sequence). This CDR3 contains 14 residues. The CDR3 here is CASSRGQGGQPQHF. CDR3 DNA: TGTGCCAGTAGCCGAGGACAGGGGGGCCAGCCCCAGCATTTT.